The 26 T cell receptor beta chains below all came from one sample that was sequenced in a study of blood T cell repertoires in COVID-19 (dated by TCRdb to the early 2020s). The method behind the library was the immunoSEQ multiplex PCR assay. In TCRdb, the immuneACCESS table is reduced to in-frame sequences with V and J assigned. These tables do not hold every clone; where another copy was compared, an unresolved V gene accounts for under half, and the others remain unexplained. The sample contains around 130,000 clones, 84% of them found a single time. 10% to 15% of the sample comes from the top ten. Sequencing input: peripheral blood. The receptors were sampled from a human donor in a cohort sampled during active COVID-19.

This chain connects TRBV6-4 to TRBJ2-3; TRBD2 matches at 9 bases. Germline-derived CDR1 and CDR2 are MRHNA and SNTAGT. V shed 8 bases and J 3 bases; nucleotides not matched to a gene: 9. The CDR3 totals 15 residues. The CDR3 loop reads CASHEAAGGTDTQYF. CDR3 bases: TGTGCCAGCCATGAGGCGGCGGGGGGGACAGATACGCAGTATTTT.

This clone was seen a few times. The chain employs TRBV28 and TRBJ2-7, with a tentative D call TRBD1 (6 bases). Germline CDR1 and CDR2: MDHEN and SYDVKM. Deletions cut 6 bases from V and 0 bases from J, with 18 bases between. The CDR3 runs to 16 residues. The CDR3 reads CASRGYRVSGSYEQYF. The CDR3 DNA reads TGTGCCAGCAGGGGATACAGGGTTTCCGGCTCCTACGAGCAGTACTTC.

Only one count was recorded for this clone. The gene calls are TRBV30 and TRBJ2-5, with D unclear. V was cut by 4 bases and J by 4 bases, with 13 bases left in between. Germline V lookup: CDR1 GTSNPN, CDR2 SVGIG (reference sequence). The CDR3 loop spans 13 amino acids. The CDR3 reads CAWNLSPPETQYF. CDR3 bases: TGTGCCTGGAACCTATCCCCCCCAGAGACCCAGTACTTC.

This clone occurred once. The chain couples TRBV27 to TRBJ2-5; TRBD2 might be the D (6 bases). Trimming cost V 8 bases and J 5 bases, with 18 bases left between them. Germline CDR1 reads MNHEY; CDR2 reads SMNVEV (reference sequence). The CDR3 length is 14 residues. In DNA form, the CDR3 reads TGTGCCAGCCGATCCGGAGGGGTCCGGGAGACCCAGTACTTC. This gives the protein CASRSGGVRETQYF.

The V call is TRBV3-1 (or the pseudogene TRBV3-2), the J call TRBJ1-1; TRBD1 might be the D (6 bases). The CDR3 has 15 amino acids. V was clipped by 4 bases and J by 2 bases, with 14 bases between them. Germline values: CDR1 LGHDT, CDR2 YNNKEL (reference sequence). The CDR3 DNA reads TGTGCCAGCAGCCCCCCGGGACAAGTTAACACTGAAGCTTTCTTT. As protein: CASSPPGQVNTEAFF.

The V gene is TRBV5-1, the J gene TRBJ2-5; TRBD2 matches at 10 bases. The V segment lost 4 bases and the J segment 5 bases; nucleotides outside the gene matches: 5. From germline, CDR1 is SGHRS and CDR2 YFSETQ. The CDR3 spans 14 residues. This CDR3 reads CASSRERGGETQYF. The CDR3 nucleotides are TGCGCCAGCAGCCGGGAGCGGGGGGGTGAGACCCAGTACTTC.

The V gene is TRBV5-4, the J gene TRBJ1-1; D is unresolved. Trimming removed 0 bases from V and 0 bases from J, with 12 bases in between. CDR3 length: 16 residues. Germline loops: CDR1 SGHNT, CDR2 YYREEE (reference sequence). CDR3 DNA sequence: TGTGCCAGCAGCTTGGAGGCGGGGTACTTGAACACTGAAGCTTTCTTT. Translation gives CASSLEAGYLNTEAFF.

V usage is TRBV6-2 or TRBV6-3 and J usage is TRBJ2-1; TRBD1 aligns across 10 bases. Germline V gene lookup returns CDR1 MNHEY and CDR2 SVGEGT. V lost 4 bases and J lost 8; bases outside the gene matches: 8. This CDR3 has 15 amino acids. The CDR3 here is CASSFGTGELDEQFF. The CDR3 bases are TGTGCCAGCAGTTTTGGGACAGGGGAACTGGATGAGCAGTTCTTC.

The chain joins TRBV27 to TRBJ2-1; TRBD1 aligns across 8 bases. The CDR3 is 15 amino acids. Trimming took 5 bases from V and 8 from J; bases not matched to a gene: 11. CDR1 is MNHEY and CDR2 is SMNVEV in the germline V gene (reference sequence). CDR3 sequence (DNA): TGTGCCAGCAGTACTCCGGGACAGGCGAACCATGAGCAGTTCTTC. Encoded protein: CASSTPGQANHEQFF.

The rearrangement joins TRBV6-5 to TRBJ1-1, with 8 bases identical to TRBD1. The V segment lost 8 bases and the J segment 2 bases; nucleotides outside the gene matches: 4. This CDR3 is 13 amino acids long. From germline, CDR1 is MNHEY and CDR2 SVGAGI. The CDR3 here is CASRTGTNTEAFF. Here the CDR3 DNA reads TGTGCCAGCCGGACAGGGACAAACACTGAAGCTTTCTTT.

The V and J genes are TRBV5-1 and TRBJ1-4; no firm D call. V lost 1 base to trimming and J lost 0 bases, with 13 bases between them. Germline V lookup: CDR1 SGHRS, CDR2 YFSETQ. This CDR3 has 17 residues. Here the CDR3 DNA reads TGCGCCAGCAGCTTGTACGGGGTTTCGGCAACTAATGAAAAACTGTTTTTT. Encoded protein: CASSLYGVSATNEKLFF.

This clone was recorded once. At the DNA level, this CDR3 is encoded by other sequences in the same sample as well. The chain has TRBV30 and TRBJ2-5, with 8 positions matching TRBD2. J lost 4 bases, V lost 3 bases, and 4 bases had no gene match. This CDR3 is 13 amino acids long. The germline V gene encodes CDR1 GTSNPN and CDR2 SVGIG (reference sequence). This chain's CDR3 is CAWRRGGRETQYF. CDR3 DNA sequence: TGTGCCTGGAGACGGGGGGGCCGAGAGACCCAGTACTTC.

The CDR3 protein is CASSGTGLNEKLFF. The CDR3 nucleotides are TGTGCCAGTTCGGGTACAGGACTAAATGAAAAACTGTTTTTT. The chain carries TRBV19 and TRBJ1-4; D possibly corresponds to TRBD1 (5 bases). This CDR3 region has 14 residues. Trimming took 8 bases from V and 5 from J, leaving 15 bases between them. Germline values: CDR1 LNHDA, CDR2 SQIVND (reference sequence). The variable domain in full, with the rest retrieved from reference TRBV19 and TRBJ1-4, is DGGITQSPKYLFRKEGQNVTLSCEQNLNHDAMYWYRQDPGQGLRLIYYSQIVNDFQKGDIAEGYSVSREKKESFPLTVTSAQKNPTAFYLCASSGTGLNEKLFFGSGTQLSVL.

The CDR3 protein is CTSSQDFPHRRGGPYEQYF. CDR3 in DNA: TGCACCAGCAGCCAAGATTTTCCCCACCGGCGGGGGGGCCCATACGAGCAGTACTTC. The chain links TRBV1 to TRBJ2-7; the table calls TRBD2, which could not be checked here. TRBV1 is an annotated pseudogene. CDR3 size: 19 residues.

This chain uses TRBV27 with TRBJ1-5; D gene ambiguous. The CDR3 totals 14 residues. The V and J ends lost 2 bases and 5 bases respectively, with 10 bases between them. From germline, CDR1 is MNHEY and CDR2 SMNVEV (reference sequence). The CDR3 region is CASSLLGSHQPQHF. In DNA, the CDR3 is TGTGCCAGCAGTTTACTGGGGAGTCATCAGCCCCAGCATTTT.

This sequence joins TRBV13 and TRBJ2-7; 12 bases match TRBD2. The CDR3 is 16 residues long. Germline V gene sequence: CDR1 PRHDT, CDR2 FYEKMQ (reference sequence). With 3 bases clipped from V and 0 bases from J, the junction kept 3 bases outside the gene matches. In DNA, the CDR3 is TGTGCCAGCAGCTTTGGACTAGCGGGGTACTCCTACGAGCAGTACTTC. Translation gives CASSFGLAGYSYEQYF.

The genes are TRBV6-2 or TRBV6-3 and TRBJ2-2; 10 bases fit TRBD2. The V and J ends lost 0 bases and 5 bases, in that order; junction bases with no gene match: 9. The CDR3 loop spans 18 amino acids. Germline-derived CDR1 and CDR2 are MNHEY and SVGEGT. For the CDR3, the DNA is TGTGCCAGCAGTTACTCGAACGCGCTAGCGGGGGCAACCGGGGAGCTGTTTTTT. This codes for CASSYSNALAGATGELFF.

In DNA form, the CDR3 reads TGTGCCAGCAGCCCCTCCGGGGGGCGCGTTACGCAGTATTTT. It specifies CASSPSGGRVTQYF. This chain connects TRBV9 to TRBJ2-3; D possibly corresponds to TRBD2 (7 bases). Germline V gene lookup returns CDR1 SGDLS and CDR2 YYNGEE. Deletions cut 4 bases from V and 8 bases from J, with 17 bases between. CDR3 length: 14 amino acids.

V usage is TRBV19 and J usage is TRBJ1-2, with 7 nucleotides matching TRBD1. The CDR3 covers 15 residues. CDR1 and CDR2 from the germline V gene are LNHDA and SQIVND (reference sequence). Trimming cost V 5 bases and J 2 bases; bases outside gene matches: 8. This chain's CDR3 is CASSPPGQRNYGYTF. For the CDR3, the DNA is TGTGCCAGTAGTCCCCCGGGACAGAGAAACTATGGCTACACCTTC.

This sequence joins TRBV7-8 and TRBJ2-7; 9 positions match TRBD1. The CDR3 length is 18 residues. CDR1 is SGHVS, CDR2 FQNEAQ, per germline. Trimming cost V 4 bases and J 5 bases; bases outside gene matches: 18. CDR3 sequence (DNA): TGTGCCAGCAGCTCCCCTCGACAGGGGGTTGTCCTAAACCACGAGCAGTACTTC. Amino acids: CASSSPRQGVVLNHEQYF.

CDR3 sequence reads: CASSLKKSTDTQYF. The CDR3 DNA sequence: TGTGCCAGCAGCCTAAAAAAGAGCACAGATACGCAGTATTTT. The chain employs TRBV11-2 and TRBJ2-3; D unresolved. The V gene's germline CDR1 is SGHAT and CDR2 FQNNGV. This CDR3 contains 14 residues. V lost 5 bases and J 0 bases, leaving 9 bases between the germline ends.

In its sample, this clone was seen once. This specimen includes other DNA sequences encoding the same CDR3. The chain is built from TRBV30 and TRBJ1-5, with D tentatively TRBD1 (5 bases). The V and J ends lost 2 bases and 2 bases respectively, with 7 bases between them. Germline values: CDR1 GTSNPN, CDR2 SVGIG (reference sequence). CDR3 length equals 13 residues. CDR3 sequence (DNA): TGTGCCTGGAGTTCCAGGGGCAATCAGCCCCAGCATTTT. Encoded protein: CAWSSRGNQPQHF.

This clone was seen a single time. The chain uses TRBV10-1 and TRBJ1-2, with 7 bases fitting TRBD1. The length of the CDR3 is 13 residues. Germline V gene data show CDR1 as WNHNN and CDR2 as SYGVQD (reference sequence). J gave up 4 bases and V 6 bases, and 5 bases lay outside the gene matches. The CDR3 reads CASSGGGSYGYTF. CDR3 sequence (DNA): TGCGCCAGCAGCGGAGGGGGCAGCTATGGCTACACCTTC.

This clone was counted a few times. The chain carries TRBV15 and TRBJ1-2, with D possibly being TRBD1 (6 bases). V was shortened by 4 bases and J by 3 bases, with 12 bases between the two germline ends. Germline V lookup: CDR1 LNHNV, CDR2 YYDKDF (reference sequence). CDR3 length: 14 amino acids. CDR3 bases: TGTGCCACCAGCACGGGGACATTTGACTATGGCTACACCTTC. Encoded protein: CATSTGTFDYGYTF.

The chain is built from TRBV19 and TRBJ2-7; 10 bases fit TRBD2. J gave up 4 bases and V 3 bases, and 18 bases lay outside the gene matches. Germline CDR1 and CDR2: LNHDA and SQIVND (reference sequence). The CDR3 extends over 19 amino acids. The CDR3 sequence is CASSMGGGVAGGPTYEQYF. CDR3 nucleotide sequence: TGTGCCAGTAGTATGGGAGGCGGGGTAGCGGGGGGACCAACGTACGAGCAGTACTTC.

The CDR3 sequence is CASREPGLGNIQYF. In DNA, the CDR3 is TGTGCCAGCAGAGAGCCGGGACTAGGAAACATTCAGTACTTC. V and J are TRBV25-1 and TRBJ2-4, with 8 nucleotides matching TRBD2. The V gene end was trimmed by 6 bases and the J gene end by 6 bases; junction bases not matched to a gene: 7. Germline CDR1 reads MGHDK; CDR2 reads SYGVNS. The CDR3 has 14 amino acids.